The 28 T cell receptor beta chains below were found in one sample sequenced in a study of cytotoxic CD8 clonotypes in ibrutinib-treated CLL. Repertoires were generated with immunoSEQ multiplex PCR, while TCRdb's copy carries only in-frame clones and drops some. The sample gives fewer than 400,000 clones, roughly 70% of which show up once; roughly 6% is in the top ten. The sample consisted of PBMCs, taken after 36 months of ibrutinib treatment. These receptor sequences come from a human donor with chronic lymphocytic leukemia.

The rearrangement uses TRBV6-6 and TRBJ2-1, with D perhaps TRBD1 or TRBD2 (6 bases each). Germline-derived CDR1 and CDR2 are MNHNY and SVGAGI (reference sequence). The CDR3 runs to 16 residues. V dropped 0 bases and J dropped 15 bases, with 24 bases sitting between them. The CDR3 bases are TGTGCCAGCAGTTACTCCAGCGGGCATTCACAACGGGGGCCGTTCTTC. The encoded protein is CASSYSSGHSQRGPFF.

The V gene is TRBV30, the J gene TRBJ2-7; 9 positions match TRBD1. V shed 0 bases and J 7 bases; nucleotides not matched to a gene: 16. Germline CDR1 and CDR2: GTSNPN and SVGIG (reference sequence). The CDR3 contains 17 residues. The CDR3: CAWSVRARTGDSWEQYF. In DNA, the CDR3 is TGTGCCTGGAGTGTACGGGCCCGGACAGGGGATTCCTGGGAGCAGTACTTC.

This clone was seen a handful of times. V is TRBV6-5 and J is TRBJ1-2; 9 nucleotides line up with TRBD1. Germline V gene sequence: CDR1 MNHEY, CDR2 SVGAGI. CDR3 size: 13 residues. The ends lost 6 bases at V and 4 bases at J; junction bases unmatched: 3. CDR3 loop: CASRGQGSYGYTF. As DNA, the CDR3 is TGTGCCAGCAGGGGACAGGGATCCTATGGCTACACCTTC.

The table lists this clone with a few counts. The rearrangement joins TRBV6-5 to TRBJ2-7, with a possible D match to TRBD2 (5 bases). This CDR3 region has 14 residues. Between the trimmed V and J ends, which lost 7 bases and 0 bases, there was a span of 13 bases. From germline, CDR1 is MNHEY and CDR2 SVGAGI. CDR3 residues: CASTPGYFSYEQYF. In DNA form, the CDR3 reads TGTGCCAGCACGCCGGGGTACTTCTCCTACGAGCAGTACTTC.

This chain links TRBV10-3 with TRBJ1-2; no definite D call. Germline CDR1 and CDR2: ENHRY and SYGVKD. The CDR3 loop spans 14 amino acids. Between the trimmed V and J ends, which lost 0 bases and 2 bases, there was a span of 7 bases. CDR3 sequence: CAISESAGNYGYTF. CDR3 nucleotide sequence: TGTGCCATCAGTGAGTCTGCGGGAAACTATGGCTACACCTTC.

The rearrangement links TRBV11-3 to TRBJ2-3; 12 bases line up with TRBD2. The V gene end was trimmed by 5 bases and the J gene end by 2 bases; junction bases not matched to a gene: 5. This CDR3 region has 16 residues. Germline V gene data show CDR1 as SGHNT and CDR2 as YENEEA. In DNA form, the CDR3 reads TGTGCCAGCAGCCATCTAGCGGGAGGGTCCACAGATACGCAGTATTTT. Translated: CASSHLAGGSTDTQYF.

To note about this clone: Other nucleotide sequences from this sample produce the same CDR3. The V and J genes are TRBV7-9 and TRBJ2-5; D gene uncertain. The CDR3 spans 13 residues. Germline values: CDR1 SEHNR, CDR2 FQNEAQ (reference sequence). Trimming shortened V by 1 base and J by 2 bases, and 5 bases separated the two germline ends. CDR3 sequence reads: CASSLVGQETQYF. Here the CDR3 DNA reads TGTGCCAGCAGCTTAGTGGGGCAAGAGACCCAGTACTTC.

The rearrangement links TRBV5-3 to TRBJ2-1; 9 bases are shared with TRBD1. TRBV5-3 is filed as an ORF, its function uncertain. J gave up 2 bases and V 4 bases, and 7 bases lay outside the gene matches. The CDR3 totals 16 residues. The CDR3 nucleotides are TGTGCCAGAAGCCAAACCCGGGACAGGGCCTACAATGAGCAGTTCTTC. It encodes CARSQTRDRAYNEQFF.

V gene TRBV12-5 combines with J gene TRBJ2-7; TRBD1 aligns across 7 bases. Germline CDR1 LGHNT, CDR2 FRNRAP. The CDR3 extends over 15 amino acids. J was trimmed by 3 bases and V by 4 bases; bases with no gene match: 9. In nucleotides, the CDR3 is TGTGCTAGTGGTTCCGGGGACAGTGCCTTCTACGAGCAGTACTTC. Translating it yields CASGSGDSAFYEQYF.

The J gene is TRBJ2-1, the V gene TRBV7-9, with 8 bases aligning to TRBD1. The germline gives CDR1 SEHNR, CDR2 FQNEAQ (reference sequence). Losses at the gene ends were 1 base for V and 5 bases for J; bases not matched to a gene: 4. The CDR3 totals 15 residues. The CDR3: CASSLEGQADNEQFF. The CDR3 DNA is TGTGCCAGCAGCTTAGAGGGACAGGCAGACAATGAGCAGTTCTTC.

This chain connects TRBV9 to TRBJ2-7, with 7 bases that match TRBD1. The V segment lost 5 bases and the J segment 0 bases; nucleotides outside the gene matches: 5. The CDR3 totals 14 residues. CDR1 is SGDLS and CDR2 is YYNGEE in the germline V gene. This chain's CDR3 is CASSLRDSSYEQYF. In DNA, the CDR3 is TGTGCCAGCAGTCTCAGGGACAGCTCCTACGAGCAGTACTTC.

The CDR3 is CSVPTGTRSYNEQFF. In nucleotides, the CDR3 is TGCAGCGTCCCTACCGGGACTAGATCCTACAATGAGCAGTTCTTC. The chain carries TRBV29-1 and TRBJ2-1, with 8 positions matching TRBD2. V shed 6 bases, J shed 1 base, and the junction held 8 bases outside the gene matches. The CDR3 is 15 residues long. The V gene's germline CDR1 is SQVTM and CDR2 ANQGSEA.

This clone appeared a few times. The rearrangement links TRBV28 to TRBJ2-6; possible D gene TRBD2, 6 bases. This CDR3 contains 15 residues. The V end lost 5 bases, the J end lost 2 bases, and 10 bases lay between the germline ends. Germline CDR1 and CDR2: MDHEN and SYDVKM. The CDR3 bases are TGTGCCAGCAGTCCCCCGGGGGCTGGGGCCAACGTCCTGACTTTC. Residues: CASSPPGAGANVLTF. The full variable domain, in which reference TRBV28 and TRBJ2-6 provide the parts outside the CDR3, is DVKVTQSSRYLVKRTGEKVFLECVQDMDHENMFWYRQDPGLGLRLIYFSYDVKMKEKGDIPEGYSVSREKKERFSLILESASTNQTSMYLCASSPPGAGANVLTFGAGSRLTVL.

This clone was found once. The chain carries TRBV19 and TRBJ2-5; D gene uncertain. This CDR3 has 16 amino acids. CDR1 is LNHDA and CDR2 is SQIVND in the germline V gene (reference sequence). V lost 1 base to trimming and J lost 5 bases, with 17 bases between them. The CDR3 sequence is CASSIGKTWAEETQYF. CDR3 coding DNA: TGTGCCAGTAGTATAGGGAAGACCTGGGCGGAGGAGACCCAGTACTTC.

The genes are TRBV7-6 and TRBJ2-7; TRBD1 agrees at 7 bases. This CDR3 has 16 residues. Per germline, CDR1 SGHVS and CDR2 FNYEAQ. Trimming at V came to 5 bases and at J to 4 bases, leaving 14 bases not matched to a gene. The CDR3 sequence is CASSLRQGGIGYEQYF. The CDR3 nucleotides read TGTGCCAGCAGCCTCAGACAGGGTGGGATAGGATACGAGCAGTACTTC.

This clone was counted a single time. The CDR3 DNA reads as TGTGCCACCAGCACCTTAAGGGACAGGGACTACGAGCAGTACTTC. This sequence encodes CATSTLRDRDYEQYF. The rearrangement links TRBV15 to TRBJ2-7; the match to TRBD1 covers 9 bases. Germline assignment: CDR1 LNHNV and CDR2 YYDKDF (reference sequence). With V trimmed by 4 bases and J by 3 bases, 7 bases remained unmatched. This CDR3 spans 15 amino acids. The full variable domain, in which reference TRBV15 and TRBJ2-7 provide the parts outside the CDR3, is DAMVIQNPRYQVTQFGKPVTLSCSQTLNHNVMYWYQQKSSQAPKLLFHYYDKDFNNEADTPDNFQSRRPNTSFCFLDIRSPGLGDTAMYLCATSTLRDRDYEQYFGPGTRLTVT.

The chain carries TRBV6-5 and TRBJ2-7; D gene ambiguous. Per germline, CDR1 MNHEY and CDR2 SVGAGI. CDR3 size: 15 residues. Trimming removed 3 bases at V and 5 bases at J, with 17 bases between. The CDR3, as DNA: TGTGCCAGCAGTTATTTGCCCCCTTGGGTCAACGAGCAGTACTTC. Translation: CASSYLPPWVNEQYF.

J is TRBJ1-6 and V is TRBV6-5; D is uncertain. Trimming took 4 bases from V and 8 from J, leaving 6 bases between them. This CDR3 spans 12 amino acids. CDR1 and CDR2 (germline): MNHEY, SVGAGI. In DNA form, the CDR3 reads TGTGCCAGCAGTTGGCAGGATTCACCCCTCCACTTT. Translating gives CASSWQDSPLHF.

The V gene is TRBV4-2, the J gene TRBJ2-1; 7 nucleotides align to TRBD1. Germline V gives CDR1 LGHNA, CDR2 YNFKEQ. The CDR3 loop spans 17 amino acids. With V trimmed by 0 bases and J by 2 bases, 7 bases remained unmatched. DNA for the CDR3: TGTGCCAGCAGCCAAGATGAGGGGGCGAACCCCTACAATGAGCAGTTCTTC. Its protein product is CASSQDEGANPYNEQFF.

This chain connects TRBV23-1 to TRBJ1-2, with TRBD1 as a possible D gene (6 bases). TRBV23-1 qualifies as an ORF whose function is uncertain. This CDR3 region has 17 residues. V shed 3 bases and J shed 0 bases, with 17 bases lying between them. The CDR3 coding sequence is TGCGCCAGCAGTCATGTAAACAGGGAGATCACTAACTATGGCTACACCTTC. As protein: CASSHVNREITNYGYTF.

The chain carries TRBV6-6 and TRBJ1-5; weak D call: TRBD1 (6 bases). The CDR3 runs to 16 residues. The V gene's germline CDR1 is MNHNY and CDR2 SVGAGI (reference sequence). Trimming cost V 7 bases and J 0 bases, with 16 bases left between them. CDR3 sequence: CASTGGGFNSNQPQHF. The CDR3, as DNA: TGTGCCAGCACCGGAGGGGGGTTCAATAGCAATCAGCCCCAGCATTTT.

The chain links TRBV6-1 to TRBJ1-2; D gene ambiguous. CDR1 is MNHNS, CDR2 SASEGT, per germline. V was trimmed by 8 bases and J by 9 bases, leaving 4 bases between them. This CDR3 contains 8 residues. CDR3 region: CASGSYTF. The CDR3 bases are TGTGCCAGCGGTAGCTACACCTTC.

The chain links TRBV14 to TRBJ2-7; D may be TRBD1 (6 bases). Germline lookup yields CDR1 SGHDN and CDR2 FVKESK. V lost 0 bases to trimming and J lost 2 bases, with 20 bases between them. The CDR3 runs to 18 residues. CDR3 DNA: TGTGCCAGCAGCCAAGATCGTTGGCTGCGGCAGGGGACCTACGAGCAGTACTTC. Its protein product is CASSQDRWLRQGTYEQYF. Filled out from reference TRBV14 and TRBJ2-7, the complete variable domain reads EAGVTQFPSHSVIEKGQTVTLRCDPISGHDNLYWYRRVMGKEIKFLLHFVKESKQDESGMPNNRFLAERTGGTYSTLKVQPAELEDSGVYFCASSQDRWLRQGTYEQYFGPGTRLTVT.

This rearrangement joins TRBV5-1 to TRBJ1-5, with D possibly TRBD1 on 5 matching bases. The CDR3 is 15 residues long. Germline V lookup: CDR1 SGHRS, CDR2 YFSETQ. The germline V and J ends were trimmed by 4 bases and 4 bases, with 15 bases remaining between them. Here the CDR3 DNA reads TGCGCCAGCAGCCCCCGCGGGGGAGGTAATCAGCCCCAGCATTTT. This codes for CASSPRGGGNQPQHF.

The chain is built from TRBV4-1 and TRBJ2-5, with D possibly matching TRBD2 (6 bases). V was trimmed by 1 base and J by 6 bases, leaving 15 bases between them. Germline assignment: CDR1 MGHRA and CDR2 YSYEKL. The CDR3 is 15 residues long. The CDR3 spells CASSQVPRDDKTQYF. The CDR3 DNA is TGCGCCAGCAGCCAAGTGCCGCGGGATGACAAGACCCAGTACTTC.

The rearrangement joins TRBV5-1 to TRBJ1-1; the D is unclear. The germline V and J ends were trimmed by 0 bases and 5 bases, with 17 bases remaining between them. Germline V CDR1 and CDR2: SGHRS, YFSETQ. The CDR3 consists of 16 residues. In nucleotides, the CDR3 is TGCGCCAGCAGCTTGGCCCCTGGGGTATTGGAAACTGAAGCTTTCTTT. It is translated as CASSLAPGVLETEAFF. Full variable domain (outside the CDR3, taken from reference TRBV5-1 and TRBJ1-1): KAGVTQTPRYLIKTRGQQVTLSCSPISGHRSVSWYQQTPGQGLQFLFEYFSETQRNKGNFPGRFSGRQFSNSRSEMNVSTLELGDSALYLCASSLAPGVLETEAFFGQGTRLTVV.

This chain joins TRBV6-5 and TRBJ2-5; tentatively, D is TRBD1 (6 bases). V lost 8 bases and J 4 bases, leaving 11 bases between the germline ends. Germline V gene lookup returns CDR1 MNHEY and CDR2 SVGAGI. This CDR3 has 12 residues. CDR3 loop: CASGGRLETQYF. CDR3 in DNA: TGTGCCAGCGGGGGCAGGCTAGAGACCCAGTACTTC.

The chain combines TRBV7-8 with TRBJ2-2; a weak D match, TRBD1 (5 bases). The germline V gene has CDR1 SGHVS and CDR2 FQNEAQ. V shed 1 base and J shed 0 bases, with 15 bases lying between them. The CDR3 has 18 residues. The DNA of the CDR3 is TGTGCCAGCAGCTTAGTTCTCGGTCAGGGATCGAACACCGGGGAGCTGTTTTTT. It is translated as CASSLVLGQGSNTGELFF.